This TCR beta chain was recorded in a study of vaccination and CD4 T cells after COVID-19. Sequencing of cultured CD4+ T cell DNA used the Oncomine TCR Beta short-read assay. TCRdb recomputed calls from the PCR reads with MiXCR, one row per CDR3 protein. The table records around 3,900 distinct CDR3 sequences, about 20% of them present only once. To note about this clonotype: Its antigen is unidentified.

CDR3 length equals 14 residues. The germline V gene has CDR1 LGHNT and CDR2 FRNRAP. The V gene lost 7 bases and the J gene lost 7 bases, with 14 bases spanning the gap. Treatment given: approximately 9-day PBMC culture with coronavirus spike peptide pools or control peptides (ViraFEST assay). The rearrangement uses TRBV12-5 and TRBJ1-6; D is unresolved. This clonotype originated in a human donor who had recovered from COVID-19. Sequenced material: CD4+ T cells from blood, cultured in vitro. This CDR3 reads CASAVGTRNSPLHF. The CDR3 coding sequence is TGTGCTAGTGCGGTGGGTACGAGGAATTCACCCCTCCACTTT.